Presented here are 6 T cell receptor beta chains from one specimen sequenced in a study of CD4 T cells in relation to SARS-CoV-2 and coronaviruses. Some clones are missing from TCRdb's copy, which holds only in-frame ones; the method was immunoSEQ multiplex PCR. This sample yields tens of thousands of clones, of which 70% to 80% are seen a single time; approximately 15% belongs to the top ten. CD4+ T cells from unexposed donors were obtained before the COVID-19 pandemic (2011-2018). Isolation of CD4+ T cells took place after about 9 days in culture. The antigens these receptors bind are not known. Source material: CD4+ T cells from PBMCs, cultured in vitro. These receptors were obtained from a human donor in good health.

The chain combines TRBV19 with TRBJ2-1; 10 bases map to TRBD2. J gave up 12 bases and V 3 bases, and 11 bases lay outside the gene matches. The CDR3 is made up of 15 amino acids. CDR1 is LNHDA, CDR2 SQIVND, per germline (reference sequence). The CDR3 loop is CASSMTSGWSFVQFF. The CDR3 DNA reads as TGTGCCAGTAGTATGACTAGCGGGTGGAGTTTTGTGCAGTTCTTC. Drawing the rest from reference TRBV19 and TRBJ2-1, the complete variable domain is DGGITQSPKYLFRKEGQNVTLSCEQNLNHDAMYWYRQDPGQGLRLIYYSQIVNDFQKGDIAEGYSVSREKKESFPLTVTSAQKNPTAFYLCASSMTSGWSFVQFFGPGTRLTVL.

The V gene is TRBV29-1, the J gene TRBJ2-7; 11 nucleotides match TRBD2. CDR1 is SQVTM and CDR2 is ANQGSEA in the germline V gene. The CDR3 totals 14 residues. With 7 bases clipped from V and 3 bases from J, the junction kept 8 bases outside the gene matches. CDR3 in amino acids: CSAADGTSGYEQYF. As DNA, the CDR3 is TGCAGCGCAGCCGACGGGACTAGCGGCTACGAGCAGTACTTC.

The DNA of the CDR3 is TGTGCCAGCAGCTTGGCCTTTCTAGCGGATTCCTACAATGAGCAGTTCTTC. It yields the protein CASSLAFLADSYNEQFF. The genes are TRBV5-6 and TRBJ2-1; TRBD2 aligns across 7 bases. Trimming at V came to 0 bases and at J to 1 base, leaving 7 bases not matched to a gene. The CDR3 spans 17 residues. Germline-derived CDR1 and CDR2 are SGHDT and YYEEEE.

CDR3 nucleotide sequence: TGCGCCAGCAGCTTGGTTGTTTCGGGACAGGGAGTCGGCTATGGCTACACCTTC. It is translated as CASSLVVSGQGVGYGYTF. The genes are TRBV5-1 and TRBJ1-2; 9 bases align to TRBD1. This CDR3 is 18 amino acids long. In germline, CDR1 is SGHRS, CDR2 YFSETQ. The ends lost 0 bases at V and 4 bases at J; junction bases unmatched: 13.

V is TRBV9 and J is TRBJ2-7; D may be TRBD2 (6 bases). This CDR3 is 14 amino acids long. V lost 5 bases, J lost 2 bases, and 14 bases lay in between. From germline, CDR1 is SGDLS and CDR2 YYNGEE. The CDR3 DNA sequence: TGTGCCAGCAGAGTCCTTTCGGGGGCCTACGAGCAGTACTTC. Encoded protein: CASRVLSGAYEQYF. Variable domain in full (rest from reference TRBV9 and TRBJ2-7): DSGVTQTPKHLITATGQRVTLRCSPRSGDLSVYWYQQSLDQGLQFLIQYYNGEERAKGNILERFSAQQFPDLHSELNLSSLELGDSALYFCASRVLSGAYEQYFGPGTRLTVT.

CDR3 in amino acids: CASTKTEAGAYNEQFF. The DNA of the CDR3 is TGCGCCAGCACCAAAACGGAAGCGGGAGCCTACAATGAGCAGTTCTTC. The chain uses TRBV23-1 and TRBJ2-1, with 8 bases fitting TRBD2. TRBV23-1 is an open reading frame, and its role is uncertain. Trimming removed 7 bases from V and 2 bases from J; junction bases left unmatched: 10. The CDR3 is 16 amino acids.